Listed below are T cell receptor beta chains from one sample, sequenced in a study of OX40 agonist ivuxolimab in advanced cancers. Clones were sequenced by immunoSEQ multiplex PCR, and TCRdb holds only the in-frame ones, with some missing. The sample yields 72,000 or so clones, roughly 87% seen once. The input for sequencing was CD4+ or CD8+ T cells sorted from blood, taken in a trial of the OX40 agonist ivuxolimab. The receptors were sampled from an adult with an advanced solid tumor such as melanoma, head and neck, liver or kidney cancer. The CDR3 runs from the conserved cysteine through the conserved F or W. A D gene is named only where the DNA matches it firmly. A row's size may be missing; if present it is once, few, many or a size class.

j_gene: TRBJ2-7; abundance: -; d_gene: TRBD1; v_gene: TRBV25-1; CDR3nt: TGTGCCAGCAGTGATAGGACAGGGTCCATCCCCTGCGAGCAGTACTTC; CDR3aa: CASSDRTGSIPCEQYF
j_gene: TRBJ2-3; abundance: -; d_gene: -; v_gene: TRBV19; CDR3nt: TGTGCCAGTAGTAGTCATATCTCGTCGGATACGCAGTATTTT; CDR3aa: CASSSHISSDTQYF
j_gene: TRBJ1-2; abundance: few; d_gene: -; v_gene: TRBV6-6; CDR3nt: TGTGCCAGCAGTTACGGTGGGACGGCTAACGATGGCTACACCTTC; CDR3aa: CASSYGGTANDGYTF
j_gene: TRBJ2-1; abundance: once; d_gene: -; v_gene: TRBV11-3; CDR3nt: TGTGCCAGCAGCCTAGGCCCGGCTTACAATGAGCAGTTCTTC; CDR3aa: CASSLGPAYNEQFF
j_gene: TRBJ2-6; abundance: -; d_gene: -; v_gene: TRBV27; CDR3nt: TGTGCCAGCGGGACCAGACGGACCTCTGGGGCCAACGTCCTGACTTTC; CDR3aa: CASGTRRTSGANVLTF
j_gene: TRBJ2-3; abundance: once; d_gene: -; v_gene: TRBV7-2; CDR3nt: TGTGCCAGCAGTGAAATGGGGGGTTCGACAGATACGCAGTATTTT; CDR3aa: CASSEMGGSTDTQYF
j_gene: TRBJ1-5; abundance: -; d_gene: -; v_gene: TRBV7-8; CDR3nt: TGTGCCAGCAGCCCCAATAGCAATCAGCCCCAGCATTTT; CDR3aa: CASSPNSNQPQHF
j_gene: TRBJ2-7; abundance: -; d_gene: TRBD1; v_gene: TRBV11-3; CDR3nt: TGTGCCAGCAGCTGGTCGGGACAGGGGATCTACGAGCAGTACTTC; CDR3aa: CASSWSGQGIYEQYF
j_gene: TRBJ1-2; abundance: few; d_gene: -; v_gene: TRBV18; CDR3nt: TGTGCCAGCTCACCCGGGGACACCGCGGGCTACACCTTC; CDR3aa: CASSPGDTAGYTF
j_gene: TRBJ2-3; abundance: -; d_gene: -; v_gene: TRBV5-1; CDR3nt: TGCGCCAGCAGCTCGGCCCTCGGCGGGAGCACAGATACGCAGTATTTT; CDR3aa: CASSSALGGSTDTQYF
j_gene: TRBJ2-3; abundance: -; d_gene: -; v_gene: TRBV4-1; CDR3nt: TGCGCCAGCAGCCAAACCGAGGGGGAAATGCGCACAGATACGCAGTATTTT; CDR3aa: CASSQTEGEMRTDTQYF
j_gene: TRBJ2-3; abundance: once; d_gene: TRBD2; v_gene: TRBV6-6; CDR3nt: TGTGCCAGCAGCGGCGGGACTAGACGCACAGATACGCAGTATTTT; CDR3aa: CASSGGTRRTDTQYF
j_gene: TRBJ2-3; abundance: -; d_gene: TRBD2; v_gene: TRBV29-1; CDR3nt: TGCAGCGTTCCGGGAGGGAGTAGAGGCACAGATACGCAGTATTTT; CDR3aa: CSVPGGSRGTDTQYF
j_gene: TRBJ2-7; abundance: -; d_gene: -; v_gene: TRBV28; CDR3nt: TGTGCCAGCAGTTTTTCAGGGGGGGCGAGCCCCTACGAGCAGTACTTC; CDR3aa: CASSFSGGASPYEQYF
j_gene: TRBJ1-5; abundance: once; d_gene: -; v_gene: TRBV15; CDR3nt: TGTGCCACCAGTACAGGGAATACGGGACAGCCCCAGCATTTT; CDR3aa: CATSTGNTGQPQHF
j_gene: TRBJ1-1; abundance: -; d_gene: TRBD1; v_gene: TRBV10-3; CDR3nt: TGTGCCATCAGTGAGGGCAGGGGGCGTCGGGAGACTGAAGCTTTCTTT; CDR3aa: CAISEGRGRRETEAFF
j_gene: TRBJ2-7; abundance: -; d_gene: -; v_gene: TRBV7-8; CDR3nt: TGTGCCAGCAGCTTAGGCGGGACCTACGAGCAGTACTTC; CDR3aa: CASSLGGTYEQYF
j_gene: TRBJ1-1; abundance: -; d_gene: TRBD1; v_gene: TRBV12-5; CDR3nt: TGTGCTAGTGACGCCAGGGGGTCGGGACAGCACACTGAAGCTTTCTTT; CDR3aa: CASDARGSGQHTEAFF
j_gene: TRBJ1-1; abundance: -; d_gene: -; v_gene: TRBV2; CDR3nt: TGTGCCAGCAGTCAACAGGGGAACACTGAAGCTTTCTTT; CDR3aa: CASSQQGNTEAFF
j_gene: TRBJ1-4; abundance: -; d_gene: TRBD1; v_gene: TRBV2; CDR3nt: TGTGCCAGCAGGAAGGGGACAGGGAGCTATAATAATGAAAAACTGTTTTTT; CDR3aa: CASRKGTGSYNNEKLFF
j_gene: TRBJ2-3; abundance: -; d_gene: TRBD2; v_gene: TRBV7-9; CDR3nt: TGTGCCAGTCAGTCCCCCCAATCGGCGGGAGGAAGCACAGATACGCAGTATTTT; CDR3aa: CASQSPQSAGGSTDTQYF
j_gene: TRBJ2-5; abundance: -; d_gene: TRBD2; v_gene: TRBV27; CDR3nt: TGTGCCAGCAGTTTCGGTGGTAGCGGGAGGAAAGAGACCCAGTACTTC; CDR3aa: CASSFGGSGRKETQYF
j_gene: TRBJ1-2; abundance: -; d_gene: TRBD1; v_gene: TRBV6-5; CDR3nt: TGTGCCAGCAGTCTGGGGACAGGGGACAACTATGGCTACACCTTC; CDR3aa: CASSLGTGDNYGYTF
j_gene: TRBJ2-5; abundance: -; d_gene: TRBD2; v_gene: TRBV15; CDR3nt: TGTGCCACCAGCAGTGGGGGACTAGCGGGCCAAGAGACCCAGTACTTC; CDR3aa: CATSSGGLAGQETQYF
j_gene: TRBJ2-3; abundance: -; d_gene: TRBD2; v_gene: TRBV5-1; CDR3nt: TGCGCCAGCAGCGAGACTAGCGGGAGGGTCTCCGATACGCAGTATTTT; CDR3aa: CASSETSGRVSDTQYF
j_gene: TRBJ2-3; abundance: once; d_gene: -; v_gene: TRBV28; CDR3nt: TGTGCCAGCAGTTTGATGGGAACAGATACGCAGTATTTT; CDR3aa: CASSLMGTDTQYF
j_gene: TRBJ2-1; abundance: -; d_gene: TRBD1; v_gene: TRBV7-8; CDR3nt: TGTGCCAGCAGCTCCTGGACAGGGAGAGGTGAGCAGTTCTTC; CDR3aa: CASSSWTGRGEQFF
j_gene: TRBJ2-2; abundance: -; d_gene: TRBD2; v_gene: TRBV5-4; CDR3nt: TGTGCCAGCAGCTTGGGACTAGCGGGAGCTAACACCGGGGAGCTGTTTTTT; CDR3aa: CASSLGLAGANTGELFF
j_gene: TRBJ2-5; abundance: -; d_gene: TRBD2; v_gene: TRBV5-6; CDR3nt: TGTGCCAGCAGCTCTCAAGCGGGAGTGCGAGAGACCCAGTACTTC; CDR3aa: CASSSQAGVRETQYF
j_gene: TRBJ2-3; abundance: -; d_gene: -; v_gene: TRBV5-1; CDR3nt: TGCGCCAGCAGCTTGGGAGTAGTGGCAGATACGCAGTATTTT; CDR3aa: CASSLGVVADTQYF
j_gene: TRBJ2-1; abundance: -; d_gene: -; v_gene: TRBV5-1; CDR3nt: TGCGCCAGCCAGCTGTATATGAACAATGAGCAGTTCTTC; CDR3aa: CASQLYMNNEQFF
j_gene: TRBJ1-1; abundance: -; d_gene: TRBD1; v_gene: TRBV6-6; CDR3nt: TGTGCCAGCATTGGACAGGGGAACACTGAAGCTTTCTTT; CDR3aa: CASIGQGNTEAFF
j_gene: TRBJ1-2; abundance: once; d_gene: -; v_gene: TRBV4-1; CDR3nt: TGCGCCAGCAGCCAAGATCCGGGGTTAAACTATGGCTACACCTTC; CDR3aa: CASSQDPGLNYGYTF
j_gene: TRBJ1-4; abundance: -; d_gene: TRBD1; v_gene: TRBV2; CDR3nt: TGTGCCAGCAGAGGGACAGGGAGGGAAAAACTGTTTTTT; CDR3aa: CASRGTGREKLFF
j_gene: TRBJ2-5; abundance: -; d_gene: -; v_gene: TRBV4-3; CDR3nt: TGCGCCAGCAGCCAAGATCGGCAAGAGACCCAGTACTTC; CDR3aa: CASSQDRQETQYF
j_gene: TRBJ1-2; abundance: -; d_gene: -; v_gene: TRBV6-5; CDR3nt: TGTGCCAGCAGTCCGACCGGTCCTGGCTATGGCTACACCTTC; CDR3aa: CASSPTGPGYGYTF
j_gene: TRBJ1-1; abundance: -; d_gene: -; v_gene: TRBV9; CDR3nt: TGTGCCAGCAGCCCTAGTGCGGGGGGCCTCTTGAACACTGAAGCTTTCTTT; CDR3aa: CASSPSAGGLLNTEAFF
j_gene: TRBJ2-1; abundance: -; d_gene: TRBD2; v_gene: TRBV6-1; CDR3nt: TGTGCCAGCAGAGAAAGCGATAGGCTAGCGGGAGGGCGGTTCTACAATGAGCAGTTCTTC; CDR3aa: CASRESDRLAGGRFYNEQFF
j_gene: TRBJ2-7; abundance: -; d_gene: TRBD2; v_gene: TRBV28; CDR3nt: TGTGCCAGCGGGGGGGGGTATGGCTACGAGCAGTACTTC; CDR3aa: CASGGGYGYEQYF
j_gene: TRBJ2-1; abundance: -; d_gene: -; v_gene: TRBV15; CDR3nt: TGTGCCACCAGCAGACGAAACTCCTACAATGAGCAGTTCTTC; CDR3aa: CATSRRNSYNEQFF
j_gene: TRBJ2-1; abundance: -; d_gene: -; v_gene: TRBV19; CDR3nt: TGTGCCAGTACCCAGGGCCCCGGAGGCAATGAGCAGTTCTTC; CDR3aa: CASTQGPGGNEQFF
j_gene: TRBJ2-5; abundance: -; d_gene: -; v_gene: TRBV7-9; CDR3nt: TGTGCCAGCAGCTTTCCAATATCAGGCCAAGAGACCCAGTACTTC; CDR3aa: CASSFPISGQETQYF
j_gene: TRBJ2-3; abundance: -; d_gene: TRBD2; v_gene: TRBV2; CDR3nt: TGTGCCAGCAGTGAGGAACTAGCGGTCAGCACAGATACGCAGTATTTT; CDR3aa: CASSEELAVSTDTQYF
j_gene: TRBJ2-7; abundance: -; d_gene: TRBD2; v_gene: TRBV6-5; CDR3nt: TGTGCCAGCAGTAGACGGGAGGGCCTGTACGAGCAGTACTTC; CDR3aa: CASSRREGLYEQYF
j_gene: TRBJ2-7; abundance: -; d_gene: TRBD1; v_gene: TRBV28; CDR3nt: TGTGCCAGCAGCTACCCGGGACAGGGGGCTCGGGAGCAGTACTTC; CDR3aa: CASSYPGQGAREQYF
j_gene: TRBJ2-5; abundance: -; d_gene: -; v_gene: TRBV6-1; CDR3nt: TGTGCCACCGCGGGACAGCAAAAAGAGACCCAGTACTTC; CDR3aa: CATAGQQKETQYF
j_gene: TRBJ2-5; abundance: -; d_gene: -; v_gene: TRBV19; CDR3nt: TGTGCCAGTAGTATAGATGGGACTTCGCAAGAGACCCAGTACTTC; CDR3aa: CASSIDGTSQETQYF
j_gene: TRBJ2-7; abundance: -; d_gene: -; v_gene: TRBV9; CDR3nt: TGTGCCAGCAGCGTAGGGTTAGAGGACAGCCGCTACGAGCAGTACTTC; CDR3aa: CASSVGLEDSRYEQYF
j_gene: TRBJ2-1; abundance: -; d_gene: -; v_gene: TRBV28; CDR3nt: TGTGCCAGCAGTTTGTTGGAGGAGCAGTTCTTC; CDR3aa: CASSLLEEQFF
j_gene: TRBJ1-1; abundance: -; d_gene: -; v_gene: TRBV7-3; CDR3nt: TGTGCCAGCAGCTTGTTAGTAAACACTGAAGCTTTCTTT; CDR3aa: CASSLLVNTEAFF
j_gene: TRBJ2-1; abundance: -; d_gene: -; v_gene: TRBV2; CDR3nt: TGTGCCAGCAGTGAAACCGCGTCTACCTTATACAATGAGCAGTTCTTC; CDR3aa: CASSETASTLYNEQFF
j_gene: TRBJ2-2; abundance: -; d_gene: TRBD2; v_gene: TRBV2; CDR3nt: TGTGCCAGCAGGAGACTAGCGGGAGCCGGGGAGCTGTTTTTT; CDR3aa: CASRRLAGAGELFF
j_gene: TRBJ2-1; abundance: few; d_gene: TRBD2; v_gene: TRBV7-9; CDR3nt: TGTGCCAGCAGCTTAATTAGCGGGAGCTTGCCGTTCTTC; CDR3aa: CASSLISGSLPFF
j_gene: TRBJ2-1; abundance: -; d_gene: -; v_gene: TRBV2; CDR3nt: TGTGCCAGCAGTTTCAGCGATGAGCAGTTCTTC; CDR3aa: CASSFSDEQFF
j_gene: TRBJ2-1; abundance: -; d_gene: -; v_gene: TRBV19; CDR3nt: TGTGCCAGTAGTATAGGTGGCAGCTACAATGAGCAGTTCTTC; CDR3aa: CASSIGGSYNEQFF
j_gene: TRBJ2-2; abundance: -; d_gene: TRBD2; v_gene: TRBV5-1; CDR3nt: TGCGCCAGCAGCTTGGTTTCTAGCGGGAGTGGATCCGGGGAGCTGTTTTTT; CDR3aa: CASSLVSSGSGSGELFF
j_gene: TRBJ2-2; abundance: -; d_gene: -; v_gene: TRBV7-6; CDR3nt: TGTGCCAGCAGCTTAGCATTGAGCGCCTTGAACACCGGGGAGCTGTTTTTT; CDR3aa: CASSLALSALNTGELFF
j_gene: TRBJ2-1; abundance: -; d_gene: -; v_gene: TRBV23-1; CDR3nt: TGCGCCAGCAGTCCGACAGGTCCCAATGAGCAGTTCTTC; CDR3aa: CASSPTGPNEQFF
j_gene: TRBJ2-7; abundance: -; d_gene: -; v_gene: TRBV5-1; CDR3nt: TGCGCCAGCAGCTTGGCGGCCACCTACGAGCAGTACTTC; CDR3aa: CASSLAATYEQYF
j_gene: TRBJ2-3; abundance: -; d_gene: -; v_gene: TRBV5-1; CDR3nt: TGCGCCAGCAGGGGGGGAACCACAGATACGCAGTATTTT; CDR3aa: CASRGGTTDTQYF